A selection of T cell receptor beta chains follows, all from one sample in a study of radiotherapy plus CTLA-4 blockade in lung cancer. The data were produced by immunoSEQ multiplex PCR, yet TCRdb's version contains in-frame clones alone and is incomplete. The data hold some 25,000 clones, with around 70% observed a single time. This material consisted of peripheral blood, taken from a patient treated with radiotherapy plus ipilimumab. Every receptor here comes from a human donor with non-small cell lung cancer whose response to radiotherapy plus ipilimumab could not be evaluated. CDR3s include the opening cysteine and the closing phenylalanine or tryptophan. The order of the fields is clone size, V gene, D gene, CDR3 length, CDR3 protein. The D gene is left open where the match is weak. Size is stated for part of the rows, as once, few or many counts, or as a class when the clone is expanded.

clone size: NA
V gene: TRBV5-1
D gene: NA
CDR3 length: 14
CDR3 protein: CASAPRTQPYEQYF

clone size: NA
V gene: TRBV29-1
D gene: NA
CDR3 length: 17
CDR3 protein: CSVGEIFGRGSYNEQFF

clone size: medium-sized
V gene: TRBV6-6
D gene: NA
CDR3 length: 14
CDR3 protein: CASSYPGLNQPQHF

clone size: NA
V gene: TRBV11-2
D gene: TRBD2
CDR3 length: 16
CDR3 protein: CASSLGLAGGAGELFF

clone size: NA
V gene: TRBV30
D gene: NA
CDR3 length: 14
CDR3 protein: CAWSLGAGRETQYF

clone size: NA
V gene: TRBV18
D gene: NA
CDR3 length: 17
CDR3 protein: CASSPLSSLGPKNIQYF

clone size: NA
V gene: TRBV19
D gene: NA
CDR3 length: 15
CDR3 protein: CASTYLDYENEKLFF

clone size: NA
V gene: TRBV6-1
D gene: TRBD1
CDR3 length: 15
CDR3 protein: CASSAGTGMNTEAFF

clone size: NA
V gene: TRBV6-1
D gene: TRBD1
CDR3 length: 15
CDR3 protein: CASSNSGTGDHGYTF

clone size: few
V gene: TRBV7-8
D gene: NA
CDR3 length: 14
CDR3 protein: CASSGFGQTYEQYF

clone size: NA
V gene: TRBV28
D gene: TRBD2
CDR3 length: 18
CDR3 protein: CASSLSWFRGRGDNEQFF

clone size: NA
V gene: TRBV19
D gene: TRBD2
CDR3 length: 17
CDR3 protein: CASSSNWAGGHVGEQYF

clone size: once
V gene: TRBV29-1
D gene: NA
CDR3 length: 13
CDR3 protein: CSVEVGGGTEAFF

clone size: NA
V gene: TRBV10-3
D gene: NA
CDR3 length: 11
CDR3 protein: CAISVQYEQYF

clone size: NA
V gene: TRBV13
D gene: TRBD2
CDR3 length: 15
CDR3 protein: CASSFLSSGRNEQFF

clone size: NA
V gene: TRBV13
D gene: NA
CDR3 length: 12
CDR3 protein: CASSSGGQPQHF

clone size: NA
V gene: TRBV2
D gene: NA
CDR3 length: 11
CDR3 protein: CASRRAYEQYF

clone size: NA
V gene: TRBV5-4
D gene: NA
CDR3 length: 13
CDR3 protein: CASSPTGDSEAFF

clone size: NA
V gene: TRBV5-6
D gene: NA
CDR3 length: 13
CDR3 protein: CASSPGLYNEQFF

clone size: NA
V gene: TRBV4-2
D gene: NA
CDR3 length: 13
CDR3 protein: CASSRRRDTEAFF

clone size: NA
V gene: TRBV2
D gene: TRBD1
CDR3 length: 15
CDR3 protein: CASRVQGAINEKLFF

clone size: NA
V gene: TRBV7-9
D gene: TRBD1
CDR3 length: 15
CDR3 protein: CASSYKSGQNEKLFF

clone size: NA
V gene: TRBV30
D gene: NA
CDR3 length: 15
CDR3 protein: CAWKSRYPLGSPLHF

clone size: NA
V gene: TRBV7-8
D gene: NA
CDR3 length: 13
CDR3 protein: CASSFQGNQPQHF

clone size: NA
V gene: TRBV9
D gene: TRBD2
CDR3 length: 15
CDR3 protein: CASSVGPSGNYEQYF

clone size: NA
V gene: TRBV19
D gene: TRBD1
CDR3 length: 14
CDR3 protein: CASSPGGGTDTQYF

clone size: NA
V gene: TRBV18
D gene: TRBD1
CDR3 length: 14
CDR3 protein: CASSRQGRDQPQHF

clone size: NA
V gene: TRBV5-6
D gene: NA
CDR3 length: 13
CDR3 protein: CASSLEGAYGYTF

clone size: NA
V gene: TRBV4-3
D gene: NA
CDR3 length: 15
CDR3 protein: CASSQDFLNNSPLHF

clone size: NA
V gene: TRBV11-2
D gene: NA
CDR3 length: 16
CDR3 protein: CASSPMGASSYNEQFF

clone size: NA
V gene: TRBV6-6
D gene: TRBD2
CDR3 length: 16
CDR3 protein: CASSQAGTSGNYEQYF

clone size: few
V gene: TRBV28
D gene: TRBD1
CDR3 length: 16
CDR3 protein: CASSLAGTGLNSPLHF

clone size: NA
V gene: TRBV6-5
D gene: NA
CDR3 length: 15
CDR3 protein: CASSYSARGGYGYTF

clone size: NA
V gene: TRBV28
D gene: NA
CDR3 length: 14
CDR3 protein: CASSGMGGAYEQYF

clone size: few
V gene: TRBV4-1
D gene: NA
CDR3 length: 15
CDR3 protein: CASSQGHHAPYEQYF

clone size: NA
V gene: TRBV11-3
D gene: TRBD2
CDR3 length: 17
CDR3 protein: CASSLDSRAGAYNEQFF

clone size: few
V gene: TRBV29-1
D gene: TRBD2
CDR3 length: 18
CDR3 protein: CSVVTSGILLGIGYEQYF

clone size: NA
V gene: TRBV6-1
D gene: TRBD2
CDR3 length: 15
CDR3 protein: CASRDPTSGTYEQYF

clone size: NA
V gene: TRBV25-1
D gene: NA
CDR3 length: 14
CDR3 protein: CASSEGGSYNEQFF

clone size: few
V gene: TRBV6-1
D gene: TRBD1
CDR3 length: 14
CDR3 protein: CASSPGQGGYGYTF

clone size: NA
V gene: TRBV10-3
D gene: NA
CDR3 length: 14
CDR3 protein: CAISVAELNTEAFF

clone size: NA
V gene: TRBV27
D gene: NA
CDR3 length: 19
CDR3 protein: CASSRSPPGGGSWRETQYF

clone size: NA
V gene: TRBV9
D gene: NA
CDR3 length: 15
CDR3 protein: CASSVGSLAGDEQFF

clone size: NA
V gene: TRBV5-1
D gene: NA
CDR3 length: 13
CDR3 protein: CASSLAPNQPQHF

clone size: NA
V gene: TRBV18
D gene: NA
CDR3 length: 16
CDR3 protein: CASSMGRVGQGQPQHF

clone size: NA
V gene: TRBV2
D gene: TRBD2
CDR3 length: 15
CDR3 protein: CASSQREGRTYEQYF

clone size: medium-sized
V gene: TRBV5-1
D gene: TRBD1
CDR3 length: 14
CDR3 protein: CASSMGQINEKLFF

clone size: NA
V gene: TRBV27
D gene: NA
CDR3 length: 15
CDR3 protein: CASSLRRGENYGYTF

clone size: NA
V gene: TRBV28
D gene: NA
CDR3 length: 13
CDR3 protein: CASSADNLYGYTF

clone size: NA
V gene: TRBV18
D gene: NA
CDR3 length: 15
CDR3 protein: CASSPPGRGGNEQFF

clone size: once
V gene: TRBV19
D gene: TRBD1
CDR3 length: 14
CDR3 protein: CASSRQGSQETQYF

clone size: few
V gene: TRBV6-5
D gene: TRBD1
CDR3 length: 14
CDR3 protein: CASSYSTGQGVAFF

clone size: NA
V gene: TRBV5-6
D gene: NA
CDR3 length: 15
CDR3 protein: CASSFQTVYNSPLHF

clone size: NA
V gene: TRBV6-5
D gene: NA
CDR3 length: 12
CDR3 protein: CASSFRNSPLHF

clone size: NA
V gene: TRBV5-4
D gene: NA
CDR3 length: 15
CDR3 protein: CASSFWGLNTGELFF

clone size: NA
V gene: TRBV18
D gene: TRBD1
CDR3 length: 14
CDR3 protein: CASSPPDRVFGYTF

clone size: NA
V gene: TRBV19
D gene: TRBD2
CDR3 length: 15
CDR3 protein: CASSITGGYSYEQYF

clone size: few
V gene: TRBV19
D gene: NA
CDR3 length: 14
CDR3 protein: CASSYRDGAYEQYF

clone size: once
V gene: TRBV5-1
D gene: TRBD2
CDR3 length: 16
CDR3 protein: CASSLDFGGSVDEQFF